The 9 T cell receptor beta chains reported below all come from one sample, sequenced in a study of cytomegalovirus exposure and HLA in healthy donors. Amplification used 60 Vbeta primers and 13 Jbeta primers. The method was immunoSEQ multiplex PCR; TCRdb's version includes in-frame clones alone and lacks a portion of them. The data show fewer than 35,000 clones, more than 75% seen once. The sample taken for sequencing was PBMCs. These receptors originate from a boy between 10 and 17 years old in good health and CMV-seronegative.

This clone was observed a single time. This sequence joins TRBV28 and TRBJ2-7, with 12 bases that match TRBD2. CDR3 length equals 16 residues. V shed 4 bases, J shed 1 base, and the junction held 5 bases outside the gene matches. The germline V gene encodes CDR1 MDHEN and CDR2 SYDVKM. CDR3: CASSSPGTSGSYEQYF. The CDR3 nucleotides read TGTGCCAGCAGTTCCCCCGGGACTAGCGGGTCCTACGAGCAGTACTTC. The full variable domain, with the rest looked up from reference TRBV28 and TRBJ2-7, is DVKVTQSSRYLVKRTGEKVFLECVQDMDHENMFWYRQDPGLGLRLIYFSYDVKMKEKGDIPEGYSVSREKKERFSLILESASTNQTSMYLCASSSPGTSGSYEQYFGPGTRLTVT.

The chain joins TRBV6-5 to TRBJ2-2, with a weak D call TRBD2 (5 bases). V was cut by 6 bases and J by 0 bases, with 11 bases left in between. Per germline, CDR1 MNHEY and CDR2 SVGAGI. The CDR3 length is 15 residues. The CDR3 is CASRLGAANTGELFF. For the CDR3, the DNA is TGTGCCAGCAGACTAGGTGCGGCGAACACCGGGGAGCTGTTTTTT.

The chain uses TRBV27 and TRBJ1-5; no definite D call. V was trimmed by 4 bases and J by 4 bases, leaving 5 bases between them. Looked up from germline, CDR1 is MNHEY and CDR2 is SMNVEV (reference sequence). The CDR3 is made up of 12 amino acids. CDR3 sequence: CASSSANQPQHF. DNA of the CDR3: TGTGCCAGCAGTTCAGCGAATCAGCCCCAGCATTTT.

The chain joins TRBV6-1 to TRBJ2-2; D possibly corresponds to TRBD1 (5 bases). Germline V gene lookup returns CDR1 MNHNS and CDR2 SASEGT. The CDR3 has 16 residues. V dropped 2 bases and J dropped 2 bases, with 12 bases sitting between them. The chain's CDR3 is CASSERKRGNTGELFF. CDR3 DNA: TGTGCCAGCAGTGAAAGAAAAAGGGGTAACACCGGGGAGCTGTTTTTT.

CDR3: CASSSGTGGSYEQYF. For the CDR3, the DNA is TGTGCCAGCAGCTCCGGGACAGGGGGCTCCTACGAGCAGTACTTC. The rearrangement links TRBV5-6 to TRBJ2-7; TRBD1 agrees at 11 bases. The CDR3 is made up of 15 amino acids. Germline lookup yields CDR1 SGHDT and CDR2 YYEEEE. With V trimmed by 3 bases and J by 0 bases, 2 bases remained unmatched.

The chain couples TRBV5-4 to TRBJ2-1; TRBD2 matches at 8 bases. CDR1 and CDR2 from the germline V gene are SGHNT and YYREEE (reference sequence). The J segment lost 6 bases and the V segment lost 4 bases, leaving 9 bases of the junction unmatched. CDR3 length: 15 amino acids. The DNA of the CDR3 is TGTGCCAGCAGCCATCCCCCCAGCGGGGGCAATGAGCAGTTCTTC. Residues: CASSHPPSGGNEQFF.

This clone was observed a single time. The rearrangement uses TRBV27 and TRBJ2-3; TRBD2 matches at 7 bases. From germline, CDR1 is MNHEY and CDR2 SMNVEV (reference sequence). This CDR3 has 14 amino acids. The V and J ends lost 4 bases and 3 bases, in that order; junction bases with no gene match: 4. Here the CDR3 reads CASSSRGVTDTQYF. CDR3 coding DNA: TGTGCCAGCAGTTCACGGGGGGTTACAGATACGCAGTATTTT.

The chain recombines TRBV5-4 with TRBJ2-1; 7 bases agree with TRBD1. Germline V gives CDR1 SGHNT, CDR2 YYREEE (reference sequence). This CDR3 has 15 amino acids. J was trimmed by 5 bases and V by 3 bases; bases with no gene match: 8. The CDR3 here is CASSSHDRVHNEQFF. CDR3 in DNA: TGTGCCAGCAGCTCCCATGACAGGGTCCACAATGAGCAGTTCTTC. Complete variable domain (other parts from reference TRBV5-4 and TRBJ2-1): ETGVTQSPTHLIKTRGQQVTLRCSSQSGHNTVSWYQQALGQGPQFIFQYYREEENGRGNFPPRFSGLQFPNYSSELNVNALELDDSALYLCASSSHDRVHNEQFFGPGTRLTVL.

The chain recombines TRBV18 with TRBJ2-5; weak D call: TRBD1 (6 bases). Trimming left V 6 bases short and J 5 bases short, with 10 bases between. CDR3 length: 12 amino acids. Germline loops: CDR1 KGHSH, CDR2 LQKENI. The DNA for the CDR3 is TGTGCCAGCTCCAGGGGAGTGGAGACCCAGTACTTC. Its translation: CASSRGVETQYF. The entire variable domain, with the rest obtained from reference TRBV18 and TRBJ2-5, is as follows: NAGVMQNPRHLVRRRGQEARLRCSPMKGHSHVYWYRQLPEEGLKFMVYLQKENIIDESGMPKERFSAEFPKEGPSILRIQQVVRGDSAAYFCASSRGVETQYFGPGTRLLVL.